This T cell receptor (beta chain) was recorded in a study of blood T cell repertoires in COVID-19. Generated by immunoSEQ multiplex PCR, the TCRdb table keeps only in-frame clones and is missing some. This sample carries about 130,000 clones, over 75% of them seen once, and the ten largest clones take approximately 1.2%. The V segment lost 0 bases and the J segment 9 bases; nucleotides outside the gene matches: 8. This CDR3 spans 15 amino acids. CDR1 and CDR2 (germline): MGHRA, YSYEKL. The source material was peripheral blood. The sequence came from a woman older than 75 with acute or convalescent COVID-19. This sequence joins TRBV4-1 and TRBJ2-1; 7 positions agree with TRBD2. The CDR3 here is CASSQDVGGWGEQFF. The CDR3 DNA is TGCGCCAGCAGCCAAGACGTGGGAGGGTGGGGTGAGCAGTTCTTC.